These 3 T cell receptor beta chains originate from one sample sequenced in a study of OX40 agonist ivuxolimab in advanced cancers. Here immunoSEQ multiplex PCR was the method, and the copy in TCRdb shows in-frame clones only, minus some. Among around 100,000 clones listed, 90% were seen once. Sample: CD4+ or CD8+ T cells sorted from blood, taken in a trial of the OX40 agonist ivuxolimab. Source of these receptors: an adult with an advanced solid tumor such as melanoma, head and neck, liver or kidney cancer.

This sequence joins TRBV5-1 and TRBJ2-7, with a weak D call TRBD2 (5 bases). The CDR3 loop spans 15 amino acids. The ends were cut back, 0 bases at V and 3 bases at J, with 13 bases in the middle. Per germline, CDR1 SGHRS and CDR2 YFSETQ. The CDR3 protein is CASSLASKAGYEQYF. The CDR3 DNA reads as TGCGCCAGCAGCTTGGCCTCGAAGGCGGGCTACGAGCAGTACTTC. The full variable domain, with the rest looked up from reference TRBV5-1 and TRBJ2-7, is KAGVTQTPRYLIKTRGQQVTLSCSPISGHRSVSWYQQTPGQGLQFLFEYFSETQRNKGNFPGRFSGRQFSNSRSEMNVSTLELGDSALYLCASSLASKAGYEQYFGPGTRLTVT.

CDR3 nucleotide sequence: TGTGCCAGCAGCTTGGGACTAGCGGGATACGAGCAGTACTTC. Amino acids: CASSLGLAGYEQYF. The chain combines TRBV7-8 with TRBJ2-7; 13 bases line up with TRBD2. CDR3 size: 14 residues. Germline CDR1 is SGHVS and CDR2 is FQNEAQ. The trim removed 3 bases at V and 4 bases at J, leaving 0 bases unmatched.

This clone is a singleton in its sample. The V call is TRBV10-1, the J call TRBJ2-2, with a tentative D call TRBD1 (6 bases). The CDR3 has 15 amino acids. Trimming stripped 7 bases from V and 5 bases from J, with 17 bases between. Germline lookup yields CDR1 WNHNN and CDR2 SYGVQD (reference sequence). In nucleotides, the CDR3 is TGCGCCAGCAACGCCTCAGGGGTAGGTACCGGGGAGCTGTTTTTT. This translates into CASNASGVGTGELFF.